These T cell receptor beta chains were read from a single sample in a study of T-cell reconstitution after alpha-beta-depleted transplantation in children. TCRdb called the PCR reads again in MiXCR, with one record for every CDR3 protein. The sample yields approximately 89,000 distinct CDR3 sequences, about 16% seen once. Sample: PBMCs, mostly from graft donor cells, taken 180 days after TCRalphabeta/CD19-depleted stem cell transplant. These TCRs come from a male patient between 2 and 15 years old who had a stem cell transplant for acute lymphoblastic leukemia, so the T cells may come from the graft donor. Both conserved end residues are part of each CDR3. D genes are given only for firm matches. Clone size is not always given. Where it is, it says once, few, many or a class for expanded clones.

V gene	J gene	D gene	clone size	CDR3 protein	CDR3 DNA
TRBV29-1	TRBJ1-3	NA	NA	CSVGGGSSGNTIYF	TGCAGCGTTGGCGGGGGCTCCTCTGGAAACACCATATATTTT
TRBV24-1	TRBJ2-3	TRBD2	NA	CATSDLRGSGSTDTQYF	TGTGCCACCAGTGATTTGCGGGGTAGCGGGAGCACAGATACGCAGTATTTT
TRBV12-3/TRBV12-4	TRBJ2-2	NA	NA	CASLLGELFF	TGTGCCAGCCTACTTGGGGAGCTGTTTTTT
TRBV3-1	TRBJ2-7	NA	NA	CASSQPYDRDQSVYEQYF	TGTGCCAGCAGCCAACCCTATGACCGGGACCAGAGCGTTTACGAGCAGTACTTC
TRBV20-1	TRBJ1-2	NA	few	CSAMVGRGYGYTF	TGCAGTGCTATGGTCGGGAGGGGGTATGGCTACACCTTC
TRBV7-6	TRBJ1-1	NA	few	CASSHTGRAEAFF	TGTGCCAGCAGCCATACAGGGAGGGCTGAAGCTTTCTTT
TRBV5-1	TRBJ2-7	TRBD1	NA	CASRDTGTGGARFQQYF	TGCGCCAGCAGGGATACCGGGACAGGGGGCGCGAGGTTTCAGCAGTACTTC
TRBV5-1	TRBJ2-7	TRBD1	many	CASSGDRGPLRDYEQYF	TGCGCCAGCAGCGGGGACAGGGGGCCCCTACGGGACTACGAGCAGTACTTC
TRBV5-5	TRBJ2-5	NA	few	CASGRDYDQETQYF	TGTGCCAGCGGCCGTGACTACGACCAAGAGACCCAGTACTTC
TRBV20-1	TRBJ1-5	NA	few	CSAGQYSNQPQHF	TGCAGTGCCGGACAGTATAGCAATCAGCCCCAGCATTTT
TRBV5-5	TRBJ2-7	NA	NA	CASSPDTFPLSYEQYF	TGTGCCAGCAGCCCGGACACTTTTCCTCTCTCCTACGAGCAGTACTTC
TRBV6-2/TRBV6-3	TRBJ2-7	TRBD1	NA	CASSYTGQVYEQYF	TGTGCCAGCAGTTACACCGGACAGGTCTACGAGCAGTACTTC
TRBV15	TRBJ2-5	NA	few	CATSRDVPFGETQYF	TGTGCCACCAGCAGAGATGTGCCGTTCGGGGAGACCCAGTACTTC
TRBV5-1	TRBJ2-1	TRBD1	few	CASSDPGQSVYNEQFF	TGCGCCAGCAGCGATCCGGGACAGAGTGTATACAATGAGCAGTTCTTC
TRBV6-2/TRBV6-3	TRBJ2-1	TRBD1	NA	CASSYVQGAYEFF	TGTGCCAGCAGTTACGTACAGGGGGCTTATGAGTTCTTC
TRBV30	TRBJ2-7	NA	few	CAWGLGSYEQYF	TGTGCCTGGGGACTTGGAAGCTACGAGCAGTACTTC
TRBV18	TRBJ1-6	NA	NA	CASSPNSPLHF	TGTGCCAGCTCCCCTAATTCACCCCTCCACTTT
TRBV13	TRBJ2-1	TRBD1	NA	CASSKTGGALSYNEQFF	TGTGCCAGCAGCAAGACAGGGGGCGCGTTATCCTACAATGAGCAGTTCTTC
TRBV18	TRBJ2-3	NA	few	CASSPFAGRTDTQYF	TGTGCCAGCTCACCCTTTGCGGGGCGCACAGATACGCAGTATTTT
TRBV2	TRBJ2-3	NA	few	CASNTPSGSSTDTQYF	TGTGCCAGCAATACGCCCAGCGGTTCTAGCACAGATACGCAGTATTTT
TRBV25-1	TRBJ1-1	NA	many	CASSFTGGTEAFF	TGTGCCAGCAGTTTTACGGGGGGCACTGAAGCTTTCTTT
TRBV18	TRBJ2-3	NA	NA	CASSPLLDSTDTQYF	TGTGCCAGCTCACCCCTCCTGGACAGCACAGATACGCAGTATTTT
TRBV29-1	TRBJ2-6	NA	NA	CSVGPEQPSGANVLTF	TGCAGCGTTGGTCCGGAACAGCCATCTGGGGCCAACGTCCTGACTTTC
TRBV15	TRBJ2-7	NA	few	CATSGRRTTYSDEQYF	TGTGCCACCAGCGGCCGCAGGACCACTTACTCCGACGAGCAGTACTTC
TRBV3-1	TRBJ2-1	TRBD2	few	CASSAGGVGTIPPNEQFF	TGTGCCAGCAGTGCCGGAGGAGTGGGGACTATACCCCCTAATGAGCAGTTCTTC
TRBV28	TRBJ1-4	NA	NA	CASTWRGRGGFVDEKLFF	TGTGCCAGCACATGGCGGGGCAGGGGTGGTTTTGTGGATGAAAAACTGTTTTTT
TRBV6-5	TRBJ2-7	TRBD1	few	CASSYSKGTGEVYEQYF	TGTGCCAGCAGTTACTCTAAGGGGACAGGTGAAGTTTACGAGCAGTACTTC
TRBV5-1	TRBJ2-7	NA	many	CASSLSSYEQYF	TGTGCCAGCAGCTTGAGCTCCTACGAGCAGTACTTC
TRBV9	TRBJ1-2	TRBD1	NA	CASSVEQGGYGYTF	TGTGCCAGCAGCGTAGAACAGGGGGGCTATGGCTACACCTTC
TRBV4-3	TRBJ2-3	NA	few	CASSQDTGGMDTQYF	TGCGCCAGCAGCCAAGATACAGGTGGAATGGATACGCAGTATTTT